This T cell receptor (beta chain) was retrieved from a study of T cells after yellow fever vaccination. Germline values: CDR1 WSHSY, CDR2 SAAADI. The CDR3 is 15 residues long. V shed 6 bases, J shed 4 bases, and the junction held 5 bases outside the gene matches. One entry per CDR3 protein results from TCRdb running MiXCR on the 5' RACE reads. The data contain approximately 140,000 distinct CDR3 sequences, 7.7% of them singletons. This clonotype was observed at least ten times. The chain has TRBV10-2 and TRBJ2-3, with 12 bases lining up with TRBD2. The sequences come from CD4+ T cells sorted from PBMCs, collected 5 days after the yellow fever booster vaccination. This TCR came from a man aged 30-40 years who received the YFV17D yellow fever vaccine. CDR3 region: CASSDLAGGSDTQYF. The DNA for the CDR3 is TGCGCCAGCAGCGACCTAGCGGGAGGGTCAGATACGCAGTATTTT.